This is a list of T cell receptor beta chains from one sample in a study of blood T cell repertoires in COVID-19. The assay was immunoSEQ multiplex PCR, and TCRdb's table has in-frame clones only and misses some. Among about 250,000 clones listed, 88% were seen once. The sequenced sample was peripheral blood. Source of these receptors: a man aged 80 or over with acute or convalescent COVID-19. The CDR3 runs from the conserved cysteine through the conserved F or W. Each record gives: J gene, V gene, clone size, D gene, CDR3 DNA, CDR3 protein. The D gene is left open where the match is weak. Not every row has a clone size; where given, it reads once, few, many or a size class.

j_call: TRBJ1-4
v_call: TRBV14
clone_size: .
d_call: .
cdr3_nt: TGTGCCAGCAGCCAAGTTAGGGGTAAAGAAAAACTGTTTTTT
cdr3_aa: CASSQVRGKEKLFF

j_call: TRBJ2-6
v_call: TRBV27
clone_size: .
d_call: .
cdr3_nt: TGTGCCAGTAGGGGAACTGGGGCCAACGTCCTGACTTTC
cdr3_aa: CASRGTGANVLTF

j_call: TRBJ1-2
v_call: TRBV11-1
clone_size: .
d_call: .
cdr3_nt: TGTGCCAGCAGCTTAACGGGAACCTCTTATGGCTACACCTTC
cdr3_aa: CASSLTGTSYGYTF

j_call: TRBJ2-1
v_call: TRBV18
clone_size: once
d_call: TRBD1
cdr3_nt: TGTGCCAGCTCCCTCGGACAGGGGGCGGGCAATGAGCAGTTCTTC
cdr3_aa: CASSLGQGAGNEQFF

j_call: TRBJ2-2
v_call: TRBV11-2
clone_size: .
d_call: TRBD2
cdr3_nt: TGTGCCAGCAGCACACTAGCGGGAGTCGAAGCCGGGGAGCTGTTTTTT
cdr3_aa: CASSTLAGVEAGELFF

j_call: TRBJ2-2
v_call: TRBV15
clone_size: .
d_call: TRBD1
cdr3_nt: TGTGCCACCAGCAGAGTCCGGGACAGGGTTAGCACCGGGGAGCTGTTTTTT
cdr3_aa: CATSRVRDRVSTGELFF

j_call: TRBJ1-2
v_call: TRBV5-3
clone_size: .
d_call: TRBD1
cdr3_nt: TGTGCCAGAAGCCCAAATAGGCCCGGGGGACAGGGGCGCTTGGGCTATGGCTACACCTTC
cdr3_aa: CARSPNRPGGQGRLGYGYTF

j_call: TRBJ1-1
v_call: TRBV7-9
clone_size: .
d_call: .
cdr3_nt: TGTGCCAGCAGCGTTCGTTCCGGGAACACTGAAGCTTTCTTT
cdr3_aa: CASSVRSGNTEAFF

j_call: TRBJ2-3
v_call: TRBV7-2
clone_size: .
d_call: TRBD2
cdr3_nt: TGTGCCAGCAGCTTAGGGCGGGGGGGCCGCACAGATACGCAGTATTTT
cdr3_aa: CASSLGRGGRTDTQYF

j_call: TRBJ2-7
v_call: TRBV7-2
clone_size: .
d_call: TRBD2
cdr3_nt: TGTGCCAGCAGCTTACGGACTAGCGGGAGTGGGGGCTGGGAGCAGTACTTC
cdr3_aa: CASSLRTSGSGGWEQYF

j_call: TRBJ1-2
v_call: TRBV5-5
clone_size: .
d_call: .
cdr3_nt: TGTGCCAGCAGCTCGACAGATAACTATGGCTACACCTTC
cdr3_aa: CASSSTDNYGYTF

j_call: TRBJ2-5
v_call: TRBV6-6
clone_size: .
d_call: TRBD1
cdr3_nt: TGTGCCAGCAGTCCCAGGGACAGGGGGCGGGAGACCCAGTACTTC
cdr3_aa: CASSPRDRGRETQYF

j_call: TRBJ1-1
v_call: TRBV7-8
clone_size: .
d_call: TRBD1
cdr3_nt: TGTGCCAGCAGCCCGGGACAGGGATGGTCCACTGAAGCTTTCTTT
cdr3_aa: CASSPGQGWSTEAFF

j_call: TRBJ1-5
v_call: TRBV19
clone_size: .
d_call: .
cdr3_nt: TGTGCCAGTAGTATAAGAGGCAGGGGCTTACTGGCTCTCAATCAGCCCCAGCATTTT
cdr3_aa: CASSIRGRGLLALNQPQHF

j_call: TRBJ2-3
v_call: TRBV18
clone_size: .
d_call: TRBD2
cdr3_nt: TGTGCCAGCTCCGGTCGGGGGGAAGATACGCAGTATTTT
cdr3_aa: CASSGRGEDTQYF

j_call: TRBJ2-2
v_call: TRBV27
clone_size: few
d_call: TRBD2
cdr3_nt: TGTGCCAGCAGATTAGCGGGGGCGAACACCGGGGAGCTGTTTTTT
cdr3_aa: CASRLAGANTGELFF

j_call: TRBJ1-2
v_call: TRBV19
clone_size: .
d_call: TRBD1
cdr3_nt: TGTGCCAGTAGTAGTCCGGGACAGGGCTATGGCTACACCTTC
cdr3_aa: CASSSPGQGYGYTF

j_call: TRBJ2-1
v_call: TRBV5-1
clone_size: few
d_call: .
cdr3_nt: TGCGCCAGCAGCTTAGACGGGACATCAACCTCCTACAATGAGCAGTTCTTC
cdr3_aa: CASSLDGTSTSYNEQFF

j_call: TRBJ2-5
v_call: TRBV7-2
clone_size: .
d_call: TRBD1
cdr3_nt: TGTGCCAGCAGCCCGGGGACAGGACGAGAGACCCAGTACTTC
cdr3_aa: CASSPGTGRETQYF

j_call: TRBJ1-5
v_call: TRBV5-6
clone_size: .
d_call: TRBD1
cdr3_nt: TGTGCCAGCAGCTCGGACAGGGGAAGGAGCAATCAGCCCCAGCATTTT
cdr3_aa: CASSSDRGRSNQPQHF